This TCR beta chain comes out of a study of OX40 agonist ivuxolimab in advanced cancers. Study-wide background: Patients were treated with intravenous ivuxolimab, dosed at 0.01 to 10 mg/kg and infused every 2 weeks.

General observations from the study: Both CD4+ and CD8+ T cell populations in blood had undergone clonal expansion by week 6 at 0.1 to 3.0 mg/kg. Among expanded peripheral T cells, antigen specificity went undetermined. Among the lowest peripheral clonal expansion occurred in 0.1-3.0 mg/kg partial responders.

V lost 0 bases, J lost 1 base, and 3 bases stayed unmatched. The CDR3 is 17 residues long. CDR1 is SGHVS, CDR2 FQNEAQ, per germline. Using immunoSEQ multiplex PCR, the repertoire was profiled, and TCRdb retains in-frame clones only, with some absent. The repertoire holds some 60,000 clones, with around 93% as singletons. Regarding this clone: The antigen is unknown.

The specimen comprised CD4+ or CD8+ T cells sorted from blood, sampled in a trial of the OX40 agonist ivuxolimab. The chain couples TRBV7-8 to TRBJ2-2, with 9 bases aligning to TRBD2. This TCR was sampled from an adult with an advanced solid tumor such as melanoma, head and neck, liver or kidney cancer. The CDR3 region is CASSLAPSGKNTGELFF. The DNA of the CDR3 is TGTGCCAGCAGCTTAGCCCCTAGCGGGAAGAACACCGGGGAGCTGTTTTTT. Full variable domain (remainder filled in from reference TRBV7-8 and TRBJ2-2): GAGVSQSPRYKVAKRGQDVALRCDPISGHVSLFWYQQALGQGPEFLTYFQNEAQLDKSGLPSDRFFAERPEGSVSTLKIQRTQQEDSAVYLCASSLAPSGKNTGELFFGEGSRLTVL.